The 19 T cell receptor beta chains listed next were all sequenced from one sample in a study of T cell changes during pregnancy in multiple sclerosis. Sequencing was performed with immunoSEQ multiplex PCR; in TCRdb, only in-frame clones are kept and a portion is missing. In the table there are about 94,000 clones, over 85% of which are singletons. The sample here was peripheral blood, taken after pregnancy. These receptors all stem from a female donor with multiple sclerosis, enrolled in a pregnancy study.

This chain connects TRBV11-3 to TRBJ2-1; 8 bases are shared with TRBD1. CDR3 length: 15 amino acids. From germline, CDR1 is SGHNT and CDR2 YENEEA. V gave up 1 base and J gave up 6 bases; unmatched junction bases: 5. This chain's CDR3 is CASSLGGQVFNEQFF. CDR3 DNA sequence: TGTGCCAGCAGCTTAGGGGGACAGGTATTCAATGAGCAGTTCTTC.

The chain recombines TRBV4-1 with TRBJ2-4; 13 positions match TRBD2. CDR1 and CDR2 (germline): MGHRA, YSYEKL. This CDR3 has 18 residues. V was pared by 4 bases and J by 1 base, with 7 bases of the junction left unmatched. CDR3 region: CASSPGLAGATAKNIQYF. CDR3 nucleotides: TGCGCCAGCAGCCCCGGACTAGCGGGAGCGACGGCCAAAAACATTCAGTACTTC.

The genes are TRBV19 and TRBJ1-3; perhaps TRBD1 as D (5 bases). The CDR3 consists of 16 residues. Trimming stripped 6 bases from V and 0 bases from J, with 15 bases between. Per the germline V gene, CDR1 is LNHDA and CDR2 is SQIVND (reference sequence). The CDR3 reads CASRGVRADSGNTIYF. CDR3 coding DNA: TGTGCCAGTAGAGGCGTCAGGGCAGACTCTGGAAACACCATATATTTT. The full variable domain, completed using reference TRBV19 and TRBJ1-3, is DGGITQSPKYLFRKEGQNVTLSCEQNLNHDAMYWYRQDPGQGLRLIYYSQIVNDFQKGDIAEGYSVSREKKESFPLTVTSAQKNPTAFYLCASRGVRADSGNTIYFGEGSWLTVV.

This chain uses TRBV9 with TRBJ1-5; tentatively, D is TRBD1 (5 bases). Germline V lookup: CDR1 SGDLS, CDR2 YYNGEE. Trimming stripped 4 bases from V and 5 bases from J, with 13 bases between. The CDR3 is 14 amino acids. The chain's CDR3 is CASSRAGLHQPQHF. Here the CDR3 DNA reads TGTGCCAGCAGCCGCGCGGGGCTCCATCAGCCCCAGCATTTT.

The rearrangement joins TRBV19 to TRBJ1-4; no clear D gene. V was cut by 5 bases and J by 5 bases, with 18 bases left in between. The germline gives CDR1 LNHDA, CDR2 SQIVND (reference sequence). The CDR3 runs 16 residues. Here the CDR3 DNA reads TGTGCCAGTAGTTCCTGGTCCCCTTTGGAGAATGAAAAACTGTTTTTT. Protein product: CASSSWSPLENEKLFF.

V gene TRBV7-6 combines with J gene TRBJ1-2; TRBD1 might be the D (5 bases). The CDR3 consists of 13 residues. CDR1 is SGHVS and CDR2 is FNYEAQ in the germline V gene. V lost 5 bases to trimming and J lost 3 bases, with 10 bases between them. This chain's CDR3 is CASSPGLHYGYTF. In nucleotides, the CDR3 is TGTGCCAGCAGCCCGGGACTCCACTATGGCTACACCTTC.

The CDR3, as DNA: TGTGCCAGCAGGCAGGGGTGGAACTATGGCTACACCTTC. Residues: CASRQGWNYGYTF. V gene TRBV2 combines with J gene TRBJ1-2, with D possibly TRBD1 on 6 matching bases. This CDR3 spans 13 amino acids. V gave up 6 bases and J gave up 2 bases, with 10 bases separating them. Germline V CDR1 and CDR2: SNHLY, FYNNEI.

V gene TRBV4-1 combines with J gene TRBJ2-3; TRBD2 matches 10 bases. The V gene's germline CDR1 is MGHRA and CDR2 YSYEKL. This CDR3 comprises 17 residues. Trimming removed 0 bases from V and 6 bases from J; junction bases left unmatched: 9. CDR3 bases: TGCGCCAGCAGCCAAGATTCCCTAGCGGGAGATGGGGATACGCAGTATTTT. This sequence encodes CASSQDSLAGDGDTQYF.

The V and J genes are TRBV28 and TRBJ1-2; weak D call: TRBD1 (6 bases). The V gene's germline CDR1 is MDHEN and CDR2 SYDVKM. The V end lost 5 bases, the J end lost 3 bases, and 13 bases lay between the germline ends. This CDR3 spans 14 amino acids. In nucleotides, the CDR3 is TGTGCCAGCAGTCCGCAACCAGGGGACTATGGCTACACCTTC. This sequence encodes CASSPQPGDYGYTF.

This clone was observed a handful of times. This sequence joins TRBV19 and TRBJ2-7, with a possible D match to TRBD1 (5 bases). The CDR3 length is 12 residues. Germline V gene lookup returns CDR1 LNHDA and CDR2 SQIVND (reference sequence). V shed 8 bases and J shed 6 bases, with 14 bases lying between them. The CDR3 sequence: CASQGRVGEQYF. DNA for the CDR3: TGTGCCAGTCAGGGCAGGGTGGGCGAGCAGTACTTC.

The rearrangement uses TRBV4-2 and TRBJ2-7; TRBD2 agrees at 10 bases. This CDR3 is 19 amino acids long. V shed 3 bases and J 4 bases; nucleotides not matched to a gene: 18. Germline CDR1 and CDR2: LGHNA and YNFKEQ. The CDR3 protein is CASSQTPGLASGMGYEQYF. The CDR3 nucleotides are TGTGCCAGCAGCCAGACCCCGGGACTAGCGAGTGGTATGGGATACGAGCAGTACTTC.

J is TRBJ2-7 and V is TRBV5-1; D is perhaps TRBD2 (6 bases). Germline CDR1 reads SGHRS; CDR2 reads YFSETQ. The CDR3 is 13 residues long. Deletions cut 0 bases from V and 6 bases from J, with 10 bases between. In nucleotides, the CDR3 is TGCGCCAGCAGCTTGGTTGGGGGGACCGAGCAGTACTTC. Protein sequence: CASSLVGGTEQYF.

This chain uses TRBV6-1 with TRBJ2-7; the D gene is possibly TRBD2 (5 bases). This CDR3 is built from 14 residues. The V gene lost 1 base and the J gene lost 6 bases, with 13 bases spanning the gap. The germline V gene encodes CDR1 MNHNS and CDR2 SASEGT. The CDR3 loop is CASSEGRLAGEQYF. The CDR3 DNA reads TGTGCCAGCAGTGAAGGAAGGCTAGCTGGCGAGCAGTACTTC.

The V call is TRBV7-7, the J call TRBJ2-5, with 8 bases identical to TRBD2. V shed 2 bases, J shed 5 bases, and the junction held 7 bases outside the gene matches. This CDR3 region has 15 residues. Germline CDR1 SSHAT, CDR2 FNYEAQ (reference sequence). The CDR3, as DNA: TGTGCCAGCAGCTTAACGGGGGGGCTGCATGAGACCCAGTACTTC. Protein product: CASSLTGGLHETQYF. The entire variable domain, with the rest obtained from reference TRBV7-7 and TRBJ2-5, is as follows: GAGVSQSPRYKVTKRGQDVTLRCDPISSHATLYWYQQALGQGPEFLTYFNYEAQPDKSGLPSDRFSAERPEGSISTLTIQRTEQRDSAMYRCASSLTGGLHETQYFGPGTRLLVL.

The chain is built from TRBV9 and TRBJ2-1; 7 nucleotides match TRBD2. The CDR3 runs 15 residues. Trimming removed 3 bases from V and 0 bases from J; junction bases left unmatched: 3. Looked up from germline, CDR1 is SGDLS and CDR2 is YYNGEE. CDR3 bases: TGTGCCAGCAGCGGTAGCGGGCGCTCCTACAATGAGCAGTTCTTC. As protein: CASSGSGRSYNEQFF.

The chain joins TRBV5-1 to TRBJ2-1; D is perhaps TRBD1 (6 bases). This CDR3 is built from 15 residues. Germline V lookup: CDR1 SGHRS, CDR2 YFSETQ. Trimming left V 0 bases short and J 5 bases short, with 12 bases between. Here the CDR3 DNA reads TGCGCCAGCAGCTTGGGATGGGGGCCGGACAATGAGCAGTTCTTC. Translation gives CASSLGWGPDNEQFF.

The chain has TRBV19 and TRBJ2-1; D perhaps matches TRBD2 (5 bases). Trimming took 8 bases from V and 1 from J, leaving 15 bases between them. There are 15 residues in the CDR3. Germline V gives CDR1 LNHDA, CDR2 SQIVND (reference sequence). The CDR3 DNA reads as TGTGCCAGTTCATTAGGCGGCGGGTCCTACAATGAGCAGTTCTTC. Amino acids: CASSLGGGSYNEQFF. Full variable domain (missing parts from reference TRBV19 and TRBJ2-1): DGGITQSPKYLFRKEGQNVTLSCEQNLNHDAMYWYRQDPGQGLRLIYYSQIVNDFQKGDIAEGYSVSREKKESFPLTVTSAQKNPTAFYLCASSLGGGSYNEQFFGPGTRLTVL.

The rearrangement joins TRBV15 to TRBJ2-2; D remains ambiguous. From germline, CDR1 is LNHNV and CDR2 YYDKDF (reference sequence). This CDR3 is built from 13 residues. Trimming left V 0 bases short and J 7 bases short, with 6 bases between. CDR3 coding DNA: TGTGCCACCAGCAGAGATAGTGGCGGGGAGCTGTTTTTT. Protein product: CATSRDSGGELFF.

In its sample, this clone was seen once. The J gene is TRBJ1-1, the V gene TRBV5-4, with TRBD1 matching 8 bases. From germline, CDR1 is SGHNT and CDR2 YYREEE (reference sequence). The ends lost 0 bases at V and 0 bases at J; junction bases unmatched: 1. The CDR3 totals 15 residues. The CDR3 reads CASSLGQGMNTEAFF. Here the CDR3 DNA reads TGTGCCAGCAGCTTGGGACAGGGGATGAACACTGAAGCTTTCTTT.